The source of this T cell receptor (beta chain) is a study of T cell responses to AZD1222 COVID-19 vaccine. TCRdb's table, derived via immunoSEQ multiplex PCR, lists solely in-frame clones and lacks some. The profile shows about 120,000 clones, roughly nine tenths of them singletons. The CDR3 covers 16 residues. Germline V gives CDR1 LGHDT, CDR2 YNNKEL (reference sequence). V shed 5 bases and J shed 5 bases, with 20 bases lying between them. This sequence originates from an adult who received the AZD1222 COVID-19 vaccine. The sequencing here drew on peripheral blood, taken 28 days after the second AZD1222 dose. The chain recombines TRBV3-1 (or the pseudogene TRBV3-2) with TRBJ2-3; a weak D match, TRBD2 (6 bases). CDR3: CASSTRTTPKGDTQYF. The CDR3 region has the DNA TGTGCCAGCAGCACCCGGACTACGCCAAAAGGAGATACGCAGTATTTT.